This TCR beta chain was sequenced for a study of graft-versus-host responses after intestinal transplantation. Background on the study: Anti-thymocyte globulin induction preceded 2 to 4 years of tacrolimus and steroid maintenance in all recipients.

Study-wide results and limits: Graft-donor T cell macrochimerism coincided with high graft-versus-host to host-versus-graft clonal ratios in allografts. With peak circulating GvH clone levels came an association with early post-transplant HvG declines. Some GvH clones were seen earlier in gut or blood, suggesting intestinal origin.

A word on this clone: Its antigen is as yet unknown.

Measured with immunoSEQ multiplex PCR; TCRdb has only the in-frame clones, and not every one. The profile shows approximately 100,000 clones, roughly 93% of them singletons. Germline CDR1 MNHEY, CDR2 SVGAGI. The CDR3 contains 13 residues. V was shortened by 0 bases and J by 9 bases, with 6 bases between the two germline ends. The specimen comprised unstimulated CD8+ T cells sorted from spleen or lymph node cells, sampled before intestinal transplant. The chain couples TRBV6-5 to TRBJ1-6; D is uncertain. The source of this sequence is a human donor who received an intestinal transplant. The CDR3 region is CASSYSSASPLHF. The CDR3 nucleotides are TGTGCCAGCAGTTACTCGTCCGCTTCACCCCTCCACTTT.